This T cell receptor beta chain was recovered during a study of CD8 T cells in Susac syndrome. Germline CDR1 MNHEY, CDR2 SVGEGT. This CDR3 is 14 amino acids long. V was shortened by 5 bases and J by 6 bases, with 17 bases between the two germline ends. With random hexamers, about 0.5 to 1 ug RNA was reverse transcribed. TCRdb reprocessed the immunoSEQ multiplex PCR reads via MiXCR and lists one record per CDR3 protein. This table has under 250,000 distinct CDR3 sequences, less than 95% appearing once. The sequence derives from a human donor with Susac syndrome. The source material was CD4+ T cells from PBMCs. V usage is TRBV6-2 or TRBV6-3 and J usage is TRBJ2-7; perhaps TRBD1 as D (6 bases). The CDR3 protein is CASSDPGQLLEQYF. The CDR3 bases are TGTGCCAGCAGTGACCCGGGACAACTCCTCGAGCAGTACTTC.